The entry that follows covers one TCR beta chain sequence. This entry comes from a study of PD-1 blockade in classical Hodgkin lymphoma. Generated by immunoSEQ multiplex PCR, the TCRdb table keeps only in-frame clones and is missing some. The sample records 100,000 to 120,000 clones, more than 70% being singletons. Time point defined: cycle 4 day 1 (C4D1), after less than seven weeks of nivolumab. Exposure to brentuximab vedotin varied, and each patient had relapsed following autologous stem cell transplantation. V lost 8 bases and J lost 10, with 12 bases in between. Germline CDR1 is ENHRY and CDR2 is SYGVKD. The CDR3 has 11 residues.

The receptor's source is a human donor with classical Hodgkin lymphoma. The chain is built from TRBV10-3 and TRBJ2-1; maybe TRBD1 (5 bases). The material sequenced was peripheral blood mononuclear cells (PBMCs), taken before the fourth cycle of nivolumab. The CDR3 DNA reads TGTGCCATCTTCGCAGGGCAAGAGCAGTTCTTC. Translated, it gives CAIFAGQEQFF.